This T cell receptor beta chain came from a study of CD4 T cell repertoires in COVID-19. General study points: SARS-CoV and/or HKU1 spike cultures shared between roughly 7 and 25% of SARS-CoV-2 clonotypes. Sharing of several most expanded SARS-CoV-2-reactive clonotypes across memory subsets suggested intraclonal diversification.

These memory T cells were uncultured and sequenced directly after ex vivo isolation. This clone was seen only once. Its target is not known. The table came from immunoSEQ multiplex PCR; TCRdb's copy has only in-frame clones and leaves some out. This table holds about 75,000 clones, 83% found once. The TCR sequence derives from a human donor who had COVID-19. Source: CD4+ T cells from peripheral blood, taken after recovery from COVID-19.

The CDR3, as DNA: TGTGCCAGCAGCTCGGTTCTACCGGGACTAGCGACCTCGAATGAGCAGTTCTTC. Its protein product is CASSSVLPGLATSNEQFF. The rearrangement joins TRBV2 to TRBJ2-1, with 10 bases matching TRBD2. Trimming took 6 bases from V and 7 from J; bases not matched to a gene: 18. The CDR3 loop spans 18 amino acids. The V gene's germline CDR1 is SNHLY and CDR2 FYNNEI. The whole variable domain, filled in from reference TRBV2 and TRBJ2-1, reads EPEVTQTPSHQVTQMGQEVILRCVPISNHLYFYWYRQILGQKVEFLVSFYNNEISEKSEIFDDQFSVERPDGSNFTLKIRSTKLEDSAMYFCASSSVLPGLATSNEQFFGPGTRLTVL.